These 28 T cell receptor beta chains originate from one sample sequenced in a study of T cell repertoires in cytomegalovirus infection. TCRdb re-called the reads through MiXCR, storing one row per CDR3 protein. The sample carries under 150,000 distinct CDR3 sequences, approximately 24% recorded once. These receptors are not linked to any known antigen. The sample taken for sequencing was PBMCs, sequenced either directly or after in vitro stimulation (not recorded which). These receptor sequences come from a human donor in good health (CMV status not recorded). Some clones in this sample may be carry-over from other donors' samples.

This rearrangement joins TRBV6-5 to TRBJ1-5, with TRBD1 matching 7 bases. The CDR3 totals 15 residues. CDR1 and CDR2 from the germline V gene are MNHEY and SVGAGI. Trimming took 6 bases from V and 3 from J; bases not matched to a gene: 8. CDR3: CASSLTGADNQPQHF. Here the CDR3 DNA reads TGTGCCAGCAGCCTTACAGGGGCTGACAATCAGCCCCAGCATTTT.

This clonotype was found many times. V and J are TRBV7-8 and TRBJ2-5; the D is unclear. The CDR3 spans 13 residues. The ends were cut back, 0 bases at V and 1 base at J, with 3 bases in the middle. Germline assignment: CDR1 SGHVS and CDR2 FQNEAQ. The DNA of the CDR3 is TGTGCCAGCAGCTTAGCCTCCCAAGAGACCCAGTACTTC. This translates into CASSLASQETQYF.

The DNA for the CDR3 is TGTGCCAGTAGTATATCGGACACTGAAGCTTTCTTT. It yields the protein CASSISDTEAFF. The gene calls are TRBV19 and TRBJ1-1; D gene ambiguous. Germline CDR1 LNHDA, CDR2 SQIVND (reference sequence). V gave up 2 bases and J gave up 3 bases, with 4 bases separating them. This CDR3 spans 12 amino acids.

This clonotype was detected only a few times. The J gene is TRBJ1-3, the V gene TRBV7-2, with D unclear. The V gene lost 1 base and the J gene lost 2 bases, with 3 bases spanning the gap. Germline CDR1 SGHTA, CDR2 FQGNSA. CDR3 length: 13 residues. CDR3 amino acids: CASSLDPGNTIYF. The CDR3 nucleotides read TGTGCCAGCAGCTTAGACCCTGGAAACACCATATATTTT.

This clonotype has at least ten counts. The rearrangement links TRBV7-2 to TRBJ2-3, with 11 bases aligning to TRBD2. The germline gives CDR1 SGHTA, CDR2 FQGNSA. The trim removed 0 bases at V and 4 bases at J, leaving 6 bases unmatched. CDR3 length equals 17 residues. The CDR3 loop reads CASSLAPLAGGPDTQYF. CDR3 nucleotides: TGTGCCAGCAGCTTAGCCCCCCTAGCGGGAGGTCCAGATACGCAGTATTTT.

The rearrangement links TRBV6-2 or TRBV6-3 to TRBJ2-2, with D unresolved. The V gene's germline CDR1 is MNHEY and CDR2 SVGEGT. Between the trimmed V and J ends, which lost 5 bases and 6 bases, there was a span of 10 bases. This CDR3 contains 13 residues. CDR3 residues: CASSRPSAGELFF. CDR3 nucleotides: TGTGCCAGCAGTAGGCCGAGCGCCGGGGAGCTGTTTTTT.

The chain links TRBV15 to TRBJ2-5; D is uncertain. With 4 bases removed from V and 3 bases from J, the gap between germline ends came to 6 bases. The V gene's germline CDR1 is LNHNV and CDR2 YYDKDF (reference sequence). This CDR3 contains 12 residues. The CDR3 nucleotides read TGTGCCACCAGCACACTAAAAGAGACCCAGTACTTC. Translated: CATSTLKETQYF. Full variable domain (outside the CDR3, taken from reference TRBV15 and TRBJ2-5): DAMVIQNPRYQVTQFGKPVTLSCSQTLNHNVMYWYQQKSSQAPKLLFHYYDKDFNNEADTPDNFQSRRPNTSFCFLDIRSPGLGDTAMYLCATSTLKETQYFGPGTRLLVL.

The chain combines TRBV5-4 with TRBJ2-7; 10 nucleotides align to TRBD2. The CDR3 loop spans 15 amino acids. CDR1 and CDR2 (germline): SGHNT, YYREEE (reference sequence). V lost 0 bases to trimming and J lost 7 bases; unmatched junction nucleotides: 7. The chain's CDR3 is CASSLALAGVEEQYF. The CDR3 DNA follows: TGTGCCAGCAGCTTGGCCCTAGCGGGAGTGGAGGAGCAGTACTTC.

This clonotype was detected a few times. This sequence joins TRBV9 and TRBJ1-5; maybe TRBD1 (5 bases). Trimming shortened V by 4 bases and J by 2 bases, and 13 bases separated the two germline ends. The CDR3 has 15 residues. Germline V gene lookup returns CDR1 SGDLS and CDR2 YYNGEE. The CDR3 is CASSPHGGGNQPQHF. As DNA, the CDR3 is TGTGCCAGCAGCCCGCACGGGGGAGGCAATCAGCCCCAGCATTTT.

This clonotype has a count of ten or more. The genes are TRBV7-2 and TRBJ2-4; D may be TRBD2 (5 bases). V was trimmed by 1 base and J by 11 bases, leaving 21 bases between them. From germline, CDR1 is SGHTA and CDR2 FQGNSA. The CDR3 covers 16 residues. This CDR3 reads CASSLGQAAHSRVQYF. The CDR3, as DNA: TGTGCCAGCAGCTTAGGCCAGGCGGCTCACTCGAGGGTTCAGTACTTC.

This clonotype was seen many times. The J gene is TRBJ1-5, the V gene TRBV7-2, with 9 bases that match TRBD1. The length of the CDR3 is 14 residues. After removal of 1 base from V and 5 bases from J, the junction contained 0 bases not matched to a gene. The V gene's germline CDR1 is SGHTA and CDR2 FQGNSA. CDR3 DNA: TGTGCCAGCAGCTTAGGGACAGGGGATCAGCCCCAGCATTTT. Translated, it gives CASSLGTGDQPQHF.

The chain is built from TRBV2 and TRBJ2-3, with a possible D match to TRBD1 (5 bases). This CDR3 has 16 residues. Germline CDR1 is SNHLY and CDR2 is FYNNEI. Trimming took off 1 base at V and 3 bases at J, with 14 bases between the two ends. The CDR3 sequence: CASSEGFGRATDTQYF. The CDR3 DNA sequence: TGTGCCAGCAGTGAAGGGTTCGGCAGGGCAACAGATACGCAGTATTTT.

The chain carries TRBV10-3 and TRBJ1-5; a possible D gene is TRBD1 (6 bases). The CDR3 extends over 13 amino acids. In germline, CDR1 is ENHRY, CDR2 SYGVKD. Trimming took off 9 bases at V and 8 bases at J, with 17 bases between the two ends. Here the CDR3 DNA reads TGTGCCATAGTAGCTCAGGGGTCGGAGCCCCAGCATTTT. Translating gives CAIVAQGSEPQHF.

This clonotype was counted only a few times. This chain uses TRBV14 with TRBJ1-4; weak D call: TRBD1 (5 bases). This CDR3 is 15 amino acids long. Trimming took off 4 bases at V and 7 bases at J, with 16 bases between the two ends. CDR1 is SGHDN and CDR2 is FVKESK in the germline V gene. The CDR3 spells CASSRATRRGEKLFF. The CDR3, as DNA: TGTGCCAGCAGCCGGGCCACGAGGAGGGGTGAAAAACTGTTTTTT. Full variable domain (missing parts from reference TRBV14 and TRBJ1-4): EAGVTQFPSHSVIEKGQTVTLRCDPISGHDNLYWYRRVMGKEIKFLLHFVKESKQDESGMPNNRFLAERTGGTYSTLKVQPAELEDSGVYFCASSRATRRGEKLFFGSGTQLSVL.

This clonotype was found a few times. This chain connects TRBV6-2 or TRBV6-3 to TRBJ1-1; D is undetermined. Per the germline V gene, CDR1 is MNHEY and CDR2 is SVGEGT. Trimming pared 0 bases from V and 0 bases from J, leaving 11 bases between. This CDR3 comprises 16 residues. The CDR3 protein is CASSYSGPRVNTEAFF. CDR3 bases: TGTGCCAGCAGTTACTCCGGCCCGCGGGTGAACACTGAAGCTTTCTTT.

This clonotype was seen a few times. The rearrangement links TRBV29-1 to TRBJ2-2; TRBD2 matches at 7 bases. The J segment lost 6 bases and the V segment lost 5 bases, leaving 6 bases of the junction unmatched. Looked up from germline, CDR1 is SQVTM and CDR2 is ANQGSEA. The CDR3 contains 13 residues. The CDR3 is CSVRRESSGELFF. As DNA, the CDR3 is TGCAGCGTTCGGCGGGAGTCGTCCGGGGAGCTGTTTTTT.

The chain combines TRBV7-9 with TRBJ2-3, with D possibly being TRBD2 (6 bases). Germline V gene lookup returns CDR1 SEHNR and CDR2 FQNEAQ (reference sequence). The V end lost 5 bases, the J end lost 2 bases, and 14 bases lay between the germline ends. The CDR3 loop spans 15 amino acids. CDR3 sequence reads: CASSMGLVLTDTQYF. The DNA of the CDR3 is TGTGCCAGCAGCATGGGACTTGTACTCACAGATACGCAGTATTTT.

This clonotype was seen only a few times. Written as DNA, the CDR3 is TGTGCCAGTAGTATTCTATCCGGACAGGGAAACTATGGCTACACCTTC. The encoded protein is CASSILSGQGNYGYTF. The rearrangement joins TRBV19 to TRBJ1-2, with 8 bases lining up with TRBD1. Germline V gene lookup returns CDR1 LNHDA and CDR2 SQIVND (reference sequence). V lost 3 bases and J lost 2; bases outside the gene matches: 8. The CDR3 sequence is 16 residues long.

To note about this clonotype: One end of the junction fails to match germline, which may point to a read error. The J gene is TRBJ2-7, the V gene TRBV7-2; D is ambiguous. CDR1 is SGHTA, CDR2 FQGNSA, per germline. CDR3 length: 14 residues. The CDR3 bases are TGTGCCAGCAGCTTAGCGGTTTACTCCCACGAGCAGTACTTC. It codes for CASSLAVYSHEQYF.

This clonotype was seen many times. The chain links TRBV6-5 to TRBJ2-2; 8 bases are a match to TRBD1. The CDR3 totals 16 residues. The junction had 4 bases not matched to a gene; V was cut back by 0 bases and J by 4 bases. Germline CDR1 MNHEY, CDR2 SVGAGI. The CDR3 DNA is TGTGCCAGCAGTTACTCGCTTACAGGGGGCACCGGGGAGCTGTTTTTT. Residues: CASSYSLTGGTGELFF.

This clonotype was found many times. The chain carries TRBV7-2 and TRBJ2-3, with D perhaps TRBD2 (6 bases). V was shortened by 6 bases and J by 11 bases, with 12 bases between the two germline ends. This CDR3 has 11 amino acids. Germline V gene data show CDR1 as SGHTA and CDR2 as FQGNSA. The CDR3 spells CASSGGLVQYF. CDR3 DNA sequence: TGTGCCAGCAGTGGGGGACTGGTGCAGTATTTT.

Of note for this clonotype: This clone may be a read error of a much larger clone one base away. The chain joins TRBV28 to TRBJ1-1; maybe TRBD1 (5 bases). Per the germline V gene, CDR1 is MDHEN and CDR2 is SYDVKM. The CDR3 runs to 14 residues. The CDR3 nucleotides are TGTGTCAGCAAAATCCTGTTGGGGCTAACCCAAGCTTTCTTT. Translating gives CVSKILLGLTQAFF.

The gene calls are TRBV24-1 and TRBJ1-2; weak D call: TRBD1 (6 bases). Germline lookup yields CDR1 KGHDR and CDR2 SFDVKD. The V and J ends lost 4 bases and 0 bases respectively, with 11 bases between them. This CDR3 is built from 15 residues. CDR3 sequence reads: CATSDSRQANYGYTF. As DNA, the CDR3 is TGTGCCACCAGTGACTCGAGACAGGCTAACTATGGCTACACCTTC.

The V and J genes are TRBV5-1 and TRBJ1-2, with D perhaps matching TRBD1 (6 bases). This CDR3 comprises 13 residues. V lost 4 bases and J 8 bases, leaving 15 bases between the germline ends. Germline V lookup: CDR1 SGHRS, CDR2 YFSETQ. DNA of the CDR3: TGCGCCAGCAGCACCTCAGGGGATCGGGGCTACACCTTC. Encoded protein: CASSTSGDRGYTF.

This clonotype was seen ten or more times. The chain recombines TRBV16 with TRBJ1-1; TRBD1 matches at 7 bases. V shed 4 bases, J shed 8 bases, and the junction held 4 bases outside the gene matches. This CDR3 is 12 amino acids long. The V gene's germline CDR1 is KGHSY and CDR2 FQNENV. This CDR3 reads CASSPGTVEAFF. The CDR3 nucleotides are TGTGCCAGCAGCCCTGGGACAGTAGAAGCTTTCTTT.

For the CDR3, the DNA is TGTGCCAGCAGCCGCGAGACAGGGTATGGCTACACCTTC. This sequence encodes CASSRETGYGYTF. The chain uses TRBV7-2 and TRBJ1-2; 7 positions agree with TRBD1. The ends lost 5 bases at V and 5 bases at J; junction bases unmatched: 5. CDR1 is SGHTA and CDR2 is FQGNSA in the germline V gene. The CDR3 length is 13 residues.

This chain uses TRBV19 with TRBJ2-1; no clear D gene. Per the germline V gene, CDR1 is LNHDA and CDR2 is SQIVND (reference sequence). This CDR3 spans 15 amino acids. Trimming left V 3 bases short and J 2 bases short, with 11 bases between. The CDR3 loop is CASSINTAPYNEQFF. In DNA form, the CDR3 reads TGTGCCAGTAGTATTAACACCGCACCCTACAATGAGCAGTTCTTC.

This chain uses TRBV29-1 with TRBJ2-3; 13 nucleotides agree with TRBD2. Germline V lookup: CDR1 SQVTM, CDR2 ANQGSEA. With V trimmed by 7 bases and J by 1 base, 5 bases remained unmatched. CDR3 length: 15 residues. CDR3 amino acids: CSAKGTSGGTDTQYF. The DNA of the CDR3 is TGCAGCGCTAAGGGGACTAGCGGGGGCACAGATACGCAGTATTTT.